The present T cell receptor (beta chain) was sequenced within a study of identical twins. This clonotype occurred a few times. This CDR3 has 13 amino acids. Trimming shortened V by 6 bases and J by 1 base, and 12 bases separated the two germline ends. Per germline, CDR1 DFQATT and CDR2 SNEGSKA (reference sequence). Each CDR3 protein gets one entry after TCRdb re-called the 5' RACE reads with MiXCR. The sample has under 300,000 distinct CDR3 sequences, roughly 12% seen once. This sample also appeared in a second study, on yellow fever vaccine responses in identical twins.

Source material: memory (CD45RO+) T cells sorted from blood. The chain uses TRBV20-1 and TRBJ2-5, with D possibly TRBD1 on 5 matching bases. The sequence came from a woman between 18 and 29 years old in good health. The CDR3 nucleotides are TGCAGTGCGGGAACAGGTCGCCAAGAGACCCAGTACTTC. Encoded protein: CSAGTGRQETQYF.